Each of the 17 T cell receptor beta chains below was sequenced from the same sample in a study of CD8+ T cells in alopecia areata. cDNA reverse transcribed from extracted RNA served as the sequencing template. Produced via immunoSEQ multiplex PCR; TCRdb's table is partial and in-frame only. The data show about 110,000 clones, none appearing only once, with around 20% held by the ten largest. The sequenced sample consisted of lesional skin. These receptors all stem from a C3H/HeJ mouse with alopecia areata. Strain MHC haplotype: H2-k.

Notes on this clone: Gene names follow the mouse nomenclature. The part of the CDR3 DNA that was read is TGTGCCAGCAGTGGAGGGGGGGGAGCCTAT. Amino acids: CASSGGGGAY. The entire CDR3 is CASSGGGGAYEQYF. The chain carries TRBV13-3 and TRBJ2-7, with D maybe TRBD2 (7 bases). Read coverage stops 4 residues before the CDR3 terminus; the germline J gene supplies the remainder. Trimming shortened V by 3 bases and J by 2 bases, and 12 bases separated the two germline ends. The CDR3 runs to 14 residues. Germline lookup yields CDR1 NNHDY and CDR2 SYVADS.

This clone was recorded a few times. The listed genes are named as in mouse. The observed sequence ends 4 residues before the CDR3 terminus, with the missing tail filled in from the germline J gene. The chain is built from TRBV13-3 and TRBJ2-5, with TRBD2 as a possible D gene (6 bases). The CDR3 contains 14 residues. The V and J ends lost 1 base and 3 bases respectively, with 9 bases between them. The germline CDR1 and CDR2 sequences are NNHDY and SYVADS. The CDR3 sequence is CASSDQGLQDTQYF. Incomplete CDR3 DNA: TGTGCCAGCAGTGATCAGGGACTTCAAGAC.

Points on this clone: Germline and genes: mouse. Read sequence stops 4 residues before the CDR3 end, and the germline J gene provides the missing end. The rearrangement joins TRBV19 to TRBJ2-5; the D gene is possibly TRBD2 (5 bases). The CDR3 has 15 residues. Germline-derived CDR1 and CDR2 are FNHDT and SITEND (reference sequence). Between the trimmed V and J ends, which lost 5 bases and 1 base, there was a span of 14 bases. CDR3 DNA (partial): TGTGCCAGCAGCCTCCAGACTGCCGACCAAGAC. Translating gives CASSLQTADQD. The CDR3 in full is CASSLQTADQDTQYF.

On this clone: The DNA translation disagrees with the TCRdb protein at residue 14, so the protein in this description comes from the DNA. The gene symbols are mouse symbols. The CDR3 extends 3 residues past the end of the read, so its final part is completed from the germline J gene. The rearrangement joins TRBV13-1 to TRBJ1-3, with TRBD1 matching 10 bases. CDR1 and CDR2 (germline): NSHNY, SYGAGN. The CDR3 sequence is 17 residues long. With 1 base clipped from V and 2 bases from J, the junction kept 6 bases outside the gene matches. CDR3 sequence reads: CASSDRRQGAPGNTLYF. CDR3 DNA, as far as it was read: TGTGCCAGCAGTGATCGGAGACAGGGGGCGCCTGGAAATACG.

This clone has a handful of counts. The gene symbols are mouse symbols. The read terminates 4 residues ahead of where the CDR3 ends, so the germline J gene completes it. The chain uses TRBV19 and TRBJ2-1, with 7 bases fitting TRBD2. Germline lookup yields CDR1 FNHDT and CDR2 SITEND (reference sequence). Trimming took 2 bases from V and 0 from J; bases not matched to a gene: 2. The CDR3 is made up of 15 amino acids. The CDR3 spells CASSMHWGNYAEQFF. CDR3 DNA (partial): TGTGCCAGCAGTATGCACTGGGGTAACTATGCT.

A remark on this clone: The genes and germline here are from mouse. The sequence runs out 4 residues before the end of the CDR3; the remainder is reconstructed from the germline J gene. This sequence joins TRBV19 and TRBJ2-4; TRBD2 matches at 11 bases. The CDR3 sequence is 15 residues long. V was clipped by 6 bases and J by 0 bases; unmatched bases: 3. From germline, CDR1 is FNHDT and CDR2 SITEND (reference sequence). The CDR3 is CASTGTGGSQNTLYF. Partial CDR3 DNA: TGTGCCAGCACCGGGACTGGGGGTAGTCAAAAC.

This clone has a handful of counts. The listed genes are named as in mouse. The read terminates 4 residues before the CDR3 end, so the remaining end is supplied by the germline J gene. The sample has other DNA sequences that encode this CDR3 too. The gene calls are TRBV17 and TRBJ2-7; 9 nucleotides align to TRBD1. The trim removed 6 bases at V and 1 base at J, leaving 4 bases unmatched. This CDR3 has 14 residues. Germline V gene lookup returns CDR1 MNHDT and CDR2 YYDKIL. Partial CDR3 DNA: TGTGCTAGCAGCACCGGGACAGGGTCCTAT. It codes for CASSTGTGSY. The whole CDR3 sequence is CASSTGTGSYEQYF.

This clone turned up a few times. Mouse germline and gene names are used. The CDR3 goes on 4 residues after the read ends, and that part is filled in from the germline J gene. The rearrangement links TRBV1 to TRBJ2-3; D is perhaps TRBD1 (6 bases). Trimming shortened V by 0 bases and J by 1 base, and 14 bases separated the two germline ends. Germline V gene data show CDR1 as NSQYPW and CDR2 as LRSPGD (reference sequence). CDR3 length: 17 residues. The DNA read from the CDR3 is TGCACCTGCAGTGCAGAAGGCCAGGGGATGGGTGCAGAA. Amino acids: CTCSAEGQGMGAE. The full CDR3 reads CTCSAEGQGMGAETLYF. The full variable domain, rest sourced from reference TRBV1 and TRBJ2-3, is VTLLEQNPRWRLVPRGQAVNLRCILKNSQYPWMSWYQQDLQKQLQWLFTLRSPGDKEVKSLPGADYLATRVTDTELRLQVANMSQGRTLYCTCSAEGQGMGAETLYFGSGTRLTVL.

This clone was recorded a few times. Gene names and germline refer to mouse. The read terminates 4 residues before the CDR3 end, so the remaining end is supplied by the germline J gene. The V gene is TRBV19, the J gene TRBJ1-1; 7 bases are shared with TRBD1. CDR3 size: 12 residues. Germline values: CDR1 FNHDT, CDR2 SITEND (reference sequence). Partial CDR3 DNA: TGTGCCAGCACCCCCGGGACAGAA. Translation: CASTPGTE. The whole CDR3 protein is CASTPGTEEVFF.

This clone showed up many times. Gene names refer to mouse genes. The read halts 4 residues ahead of the CDR3 end, with the missing end drawn from the germline J gene. V and J are TRBV13-3 and TRBJ2-1; TRBD1 aligns across 10 bases. The CDR3 contains 18 residues. Germline loops: CDR1 NNHDY, CDR2 SYVADS. V was pared by 0 bases and J by 0 bases, with 6 bases of the junction left unmatched. The DNA read from the CDR3 is TGTGCCAGCAGTGATGAGTTTGGGACAGGGGCTAACTATGCT. Its protein product is CASSDEFGTGANYA. The complete CDR3 sequence is CASSDEFGTGANYAEQFF.

This clone came up many times. Mouse gene names and germline throughout. The DNA ends 4 residues before the CDR3 does, and the rest of the CDR3 is filled in from the germline J gene. V is TRBV1 and J is TRBJ1-2, with a possible D match to TRBD1 (5 bases). Germline-derived CDR1 and CDR2 are NSQYPW and LRSPGD (reference sequence). This CDR3 region has 13 residues. CDR3 region: CTCSAPGRSDYTF. The covered CDR3 bases are TGCACCTGCAGTGCACCAGGGCGGTCC.

As for this clone: A much larger clone differs from this one at a single base, so this may be a read error. The germline and genes are mouse ones. The CDR3 is cut off 4 residues early in the read; its end comes from the germline J gene. This chain joins TRBV13-1 and TRBJ2-3, with D perhaps matching TRBD1 (6 bases). Trimming cost V 5 bases and J 0 bases, with 13 bases left between them. The CDR3 is made up of 15 amino acids. From germline, CDR1 is NSHNY and CDR2 SYGAGN. The CDR3 sequence: CASRLRDNSAETLYF. The CDR3 bases that were read are TGTGCCAGCAGGCTCCGGGACAATAGTGCAGAA.

This clone was picked up a small number of times. Gene names are the mouse ones. The read ends 4 residues shy of where the CDR3 ends; the end is completed using the germline J gene. The rearrangement joins TRBV13-3 to TRBJ2-2; 9 bases fit TRBD2. With V trimmed by 7 bases and J by 3 bases, 7 bases remained unmatched. CDR1 and CDR2 (germline): NNHDY, SYVADS. The CDR3 is 15 residues long. This CDR3 reads CASRLLGGHTGQLYF. CDR3 DNA (partial): TGTGCCAGCCGTCTACTGGGGGGACACACCGGG.

Only a few counts were recorded for this clone. The gene symbols are mouse symbols. CDR3 sequence reads: CASSGTGDADSDYTF. The sequenced part of the CDR3 DNA is TGTGCCAGCAGTGGGACAGGGGATGCGGACTCC. The V call is TRBV13-3, the J call TRBJ1-2; 9 bases line up with TRBD1. The read terminates 4 residues before the CDR3 end, so the remaining end is supplied by the germline J gene. Germline-derived CDR1 and CDR2 are NNHDY and SYVADS. V shed 3 bases, J shed 3 bases, and the junction held 6 bases outside the gene matches. This CDR3 comprises 15 residues.

Regarding this clone: Mouse gene names and germline throughout. This chain's CDR3 is CASSETGAPNSDYTF. The CDR3 DNA, read in part, is TGTGCCAGCAGTGAAACAGGGGCGCCAAACTCC. The chain has TRBV13-3 and TRBJ1-2; 7 bases map to TRBD1. The read comes to an end 4 residues before the CDR3 does, leaving the germline J gene to fill in the end. Germline trimming cut 2 bases from V and 0 bases from J; bases unmatched to any gene: 4. Germline values: CDR1 NNHDY, CDR2 SYVADS. This CDR3 has 15 residues.

The sample holds a few counts of this clone. Here the gene names and germline are mouse. Read data end 4 residues before the CDR3 end; the end is taken from the germline J gene. V is TRBV13-3 and J is TRBJ2-5, with 10 bases matching TRBD2. Germline assignment: CDR1 NNHDY and CDR2 SYVADS. This CDR3 comprises 15 residues. Germline trimming cut 5 bases from V and 2 bases from J; bases unmatched to any gene: 5. The DNA read from the CDR3 is TGTGCCAGCAGCGGAGGACTGGGGGTCCAAGAC. As protein: CASSGGLGVQD. The whole CDR3 sequence reads CASSGGLGVQDTQYF. Full variable domain (outside the CDR3, taken from reference TRBV13-3 and TRBJ2-5): EAAVTQSPRSKVAVTGGKVTLSCHQTNNHDYMYWYRQDTGHGLRLIHYSYVADSTEKGDIPDGYKASRPSQENFSLILELASLSQTAVYFCASSGGLGVQDTQYFGPGTRLLVL.

This clone was seen more than once but under ten times. The gene symbols are mouse symbols. The read terminates 4 residues ahead of where the CDR3 ends, so the germline J gene completes it. The J gene is TRBJ2-5, the V gene TRBV13-1; 8 positions agree with TRBD2. J gave up 2 bases and V 0 bases, and 5 bases lay outside the gene matches. Germline CDR1 and CDR2: NSHNY and SYGAGN. This CDR3 has 16 residues. CDR3 loop: CASSDADGGGQDTQYF. The sequenced CDR3 bases are TGTGCCAGCAGTGATGCAGATGGGGGGGGCCAAGAC.